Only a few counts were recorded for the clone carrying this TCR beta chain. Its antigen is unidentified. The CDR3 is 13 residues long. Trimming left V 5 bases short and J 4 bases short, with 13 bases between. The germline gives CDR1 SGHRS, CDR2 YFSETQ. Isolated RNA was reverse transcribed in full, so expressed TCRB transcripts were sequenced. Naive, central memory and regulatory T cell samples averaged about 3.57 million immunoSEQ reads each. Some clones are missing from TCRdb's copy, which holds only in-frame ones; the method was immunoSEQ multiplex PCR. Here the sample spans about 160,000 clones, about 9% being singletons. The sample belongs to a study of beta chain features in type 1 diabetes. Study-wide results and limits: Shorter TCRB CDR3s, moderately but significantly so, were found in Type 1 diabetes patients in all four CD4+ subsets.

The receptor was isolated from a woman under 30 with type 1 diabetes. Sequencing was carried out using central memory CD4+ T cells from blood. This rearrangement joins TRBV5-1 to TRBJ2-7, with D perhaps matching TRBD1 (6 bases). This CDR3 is CASRSGTSYEQYF. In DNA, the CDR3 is TGCGCCAGCAGGTCCGGGACATCATACGAGCAGTACTTC. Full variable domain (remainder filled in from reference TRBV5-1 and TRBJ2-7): KAGVTQTPRYLIKTRGQQVTLSCSPISGHRSVSWYQQTPGQGLQFLFEYFSETQRNKGNFPGRFSGRQFSNSRSEMNVSTLELGDSALYLCASRSGTSYEQYFGPGTRLTVT.